The source of this T cell receptor (beta chain) is a study of blood T cell repertoires in COVID-19. The assay was immunoSEQ multiplex PCR, and TCRdb's table has in-frame clones only and misses some. The profile shows around 130,000 clones, 80% to 90% of them singletons. The specimen was peripheral blood. The receptor's source is a man aged 35 to 55 with acute or convalescent COVID-19.

The CDR3 here is CASSSTGMNTEAFF. In nucleotides, the CDR3 is TGCGCCAGCAGCTCCACAGGGATGAACACTGAAGCTTTCTTT. The gene calls are TRBV5-1 and TRBJ1-1; the D gene is possibly TRBD1 (6 bases). V was trimmed by 3 bases and J by 0 bases, leaving 9 bases between them. The germline CDR1 and CDR2 sequences are SGHRS and YFSETQ. CDR3 length equals 14 residues.